A single sample is the source of the 17 T cell receptor beta chains below, sequenced in a study of cytomegalovirus exposure and HLA in healthy donors. The primer mix had 60 Vbeta and 13 Jbeta primers. Assay: immunoSEQ multiplex PCR; the TCRdb copy retains only in-frame clones and omits some. Of about 190,000 clones detected, over 60% appear once; the ten largest clones hold approximately 2%. The sample was PBMCs. Receptor source: a woman in her twenties or thirties in good health and CMV-seropositive.

The V call is TRBV29-1, the J call TRBJ1-2; D not certain. The CDR3 runs 12 residues. Looked up from germline, CDR1 is SQVTM and CDR2 is ANQGSEA. The V and J ends lost 4 bases and 3 bases respectively, with 9 bases between them. In nucleotides, the CDR3 is TGCAGCGTTGCCATGGGAGACTATGGCTACACCTTC. It codes for CSVAMGDYGYTF. The full variable domain, completed using reference TRBV29-1 and TRBJ1-2, is SAVISQKPSRDICQRGTSLTIQCQVDSQVTMMFWYRQQPGQSLTLIATANQGSEATYESGFVIDKFPISRPNLTFSTLTVSNMSPEDSSIYLCSVAMGDYGYTFGSGTRLTVV.

A few counts support this clone. The chain carries TRBV15 and TRBJ1-2; maybe TRBD1 (5 bases). The CDR3 extends over 15 amino acids. The ends were cut back, 0 bases at V and 5 bases at J, with 13 bases in the middle. Germline V CDR1 and CDR2: LNHNV, YYDKDF (reference sequence). The CDR3 DNA reads TGTGCCACCAGCAGAGATCGGCAGGGTGGTTATGGCTACACCTTC. Protein: CATSRDRQGGYGYTF.

This clone showed up just a few times. The chain has TRBV7-9 and TRBJ2-3; the D gene is possibly TRBD2 (6 bases). The CDR3 has 13 amino acids. Trimming removed 5 bases from V and 5 bases from J, with 11 bases in between. From germline, CDR1 is SEHNR and CDR2 FQNEAQ (reference sequence). The DNA of the CDR3 is TGTGCCAGCAGCCCGGGGACTCGAGATACGCAGTATTTT. Its protein product is CASSPGTRDTQYF.

The CDR3 loop is CASNGKRAGGTGELFF. In nucleotides, the CDR3 is TGTGCCAGCAACGGCAAGCGAGCGGGAGGCACCGGGGAGCTGTTTTTT. The chain joins TRBV2 to TRBJ2-2, with 9 bases lining up with TRBD2. The germline gives CDR1 SNHLY, CDR2 FYNNEI. V lost 7 bases and J lost 4; bases outside the gene matches: 10. There are 16 residues in the CDR3.

The chain joins TRBV11-2 to TRBJ2-3; TRBD2 matches 11 bases. The CDR3 totals 16 residues. V trimming: 5 bases; J trimming: 0 bases; junction bases outside the gene matches: 4. The germline CDR1 and CDR2 sequences are SGHAT and FQNNGV. DNA for the CDR3: TGTGCCAGCAGCCCGCGACTAGCGGGGAGCACAGATACGCAGTATTTT. This encodes CASSPRLAGSTDTQYF.

This sequence joins TRBV2 and TRBJ1-2; D is ambiguous. Germline-derived CDR1 and CDR2 are SNHLY and FYNNEI. This CDR3 is built from 11 residues. Trimming removed 8 bases at V and 12 bases at J, with 16 bases between. The CDR3 loop is CASSPEGGHTF. CDR3 sequence (DNA): TGTGCCAGCTCCCCGGAGGGTGGGCACACCTTC.

The rearrangement joins TRBV19 to TRBJ2-5; D gene uncertain. The CDR3 is made up of 14 amino acids. V was trimmed by 3 bases and J by 0 bases, leaving 8 bases between them. Germline V gives CDR1 LNHDA, CDR2 SQIVND (reference sequence). The CDR3 region has the DNA TGTGCCAGTAGTATGGGCTTGTACCAAGAGACCCAGTACTTC. It is translated as CASSMGLYQETQYF. The variable domain in full, completed from reference TRBV19 and TRBJ2-5, reads DGGITQSPKYLFRKEGQNVTLSCEQNLNHDAMYWYRQDPGQGLRLIYYSQIVNDFQKGDIAEGYSVSREKKESFPLTVTSAQKNPTAFYLCASSMGLYQETQYFGPGTRLLVL.

The chain employs TRBV7-3 and TRBJ2-1, with TRBD2 as a possible D gene (5 bases). V was trimmed by 4 bases and J by 4 bases, leaving 8 bases between them. The CDR3 sequence is 13 residues long. Germline V gene sequence: CDR1 SGHTA, CDR2 FQGTGA. Here the CDR3 reads CASSYGVYNEQFF. CDR3 nucleotides: TGTGCCAGCAGCTACGGGGTATACAATGAGCAGTTCTTC. Complete variable domain (other parts from reference TRBV7-3 and TRBJ2-1): GAGVSQTPSNKVTEKGKYVELRCDPISGHTALYWYRQSLGQGPEFLIYFQGTGAADDSGLPNDRFFAVRPEGSVSTLKIQRTERGDSAVYLCASSYGVYNEQFFGPGTRLTVL.

The chain couples TRBV30 to TRBJ2-1; the match to TRBD2 covers 13 bases. The V gene end was trimmed by 0 bases and the J gene end by 4 bases; junction bases not matched to a gene: 6. The CDR3 covers 17 residues. Germline V gene sequence: CDR1 GTSNPN, CDR2 SVGIG (reference sequence). The DNA of the CDR3 is TGTGCCTGGAGTGTACTCGGGACTAGCGGGACATACAATGAGCAGTTCTTC. It yields the protein CAWSVLGTSGTYNEQFF.

The chain joins TRBV27 to TRBJ1-1; 11 bases are shared with TRBD1. Per the germline V gene, CDR1 is MNHEY and CDR2 is SMNVEV (reference sequence). The V and J ends lost 5 bases and 5 bases, in that order; junction bases with no gene match: 7. The CDR3 covers 15 residues. CDR3 residues: CASSPQDRGRTEAFF. DNA for the CDR3: TGTGCCAGCAGTCCCCAGGACAGGGGGCGGACTGAAGCTTTCTTT.

The chain links TRBV30 to TRBJ1-1; 8 nucleotides agree with TRBD1. There are 17 residues in the CDR3. The germline gives CDR1 GTSNPN, CDR2 SVGIG (reference sequence). The V gene end was trimmed by 0 bases and the J gene end by 4 bases; junction bases not matched to a gene: 13. As DNA, the CDR3 is TGTGCCTGGAGTGTATTCGGGCAGGGGGCAGTGGGCACTGAAGCTTTCTTT. Protein sequence: CAWSVFGQGAVGTEAFF.

The chain carries TRBV19 and TRBJ1-2; 8 bases line up with TRBD1. CDR1 LNHDA and CDR2 SQIVND come from the germline V gene (reference sequence). V lost 3 bases, J lost 3 bases, and 3 bases stayed unmatched. This CDR3 is 14 amino acids long. The CDR3 sequence: CASSIRDRYYGYTF. In DNA form, the CDR3 reads TGTGCCAGTAGTATTCGGGACAGGTACTATGGCTACACCTTC. Complete variable domain (other parts from reference TRBV19 and TRBJ1-2): DGGITQSPKYLFRKEGQNVTLSCEQNLNHDAMYWYRQDPGQGLRLIYYSQIVNDFQKGDIAEGYSVSREKKESFPLTVTSAQKNPTAFYLCASSIRDRYYGYTFGSGTRLTVV.

The chain links TRBV6-4 to TRBJ1-1; no clear D. CDR1 is MRHNA and CDR2 is SNTAGT in the germline V gene. V was shortened by 0 bases and J by 0 bases, with 5 bases between the two germline ends. The CDR3 has 14 amino acids. CDR3 sequence reads: CASSDSQMNTEAFF. CDR3 DNA sequence: TGTGCCAGCAGTGACTCCCAAATGAACACTGAAGCTTTCTTT.

This sequence joins TRBV28 and TRBJ1-2, with D tentatively TRBD1 (6 bases). The CDR3 contains 15 residues. Trimming shortened V by 2 bases and J by 0 bases, and 10 bases separated the two germline ends. Germline CDR1 MDHEN, CDR2 SYDVKM. CDR3 sequence reads: CASSLDTGPNYGYTF. The DNA of the CDR3 is TGTGCCAGCAGTTTAGACACAGGGCCTAACTATGGCTACACCTTC.

This clone showed up just once. The genes are TRBV10-3 and TRBJ2-3, with 16 bases aligning to TRBD2. Germline V CDR1 and CDR2: ENHRY, SYGVKD. The J segment lost 4 bases and the V segment lost 6 bases, leaving 7 bases of the junction unmatched. CDR3 length: 17 residues. CDR3 protein: CAIRTGTSGGAADTQYF. The CDR3 region has the DNA TGTGCCATCAGGACCGGGACTAGCGGGGGGGCAGCAGATACGCAGTATTTT.

This chain links TRBV11-2 with TRBJ2-1; D unclear. The CDR3 runs 13 residues. V dropped 4 bases and J dropped 9 bases, with 13 bases sitting between them. The V gene's germline CDR1 is SGHAT and CDR2 FQNNGV. CDR3 protein: CASSSISPGEQFF. The CDR3 nucleotides are TGTGCCAGCAGCTCTATCTCACCAGGTGAGCAGTTCTTC. The full variable domain, in which reference TRBV11-2 and TRBJ2-1 provide the parts outside the CDR3, is EAGVAQSPRYKIIEKRQSVAFWCNPISGHATLYWYQQILGQGPKLLIQFQNNGVVDDSQLPKDRFSAERLKGVDSTLKIQPAKLEDSAVYLCASSSISPGEQFFGPGTRLTVL.

The chain employs TRBV7-9 and TRBJ1-2; the match to TRBD1 covers 7 bases. This CDR3 is built from 16 residues. Germline V gene lookup returns CDR1 SEHNR and CDR2 FQNEAQ (reference sequence). V gave up 4 bases and J gave up 2 bases; unmatched junction bases: 10. CDR3 in amino acids: CASSSSTGDENYGYTF. In DNA form, the CDR3 reads TGTGCCAGCAGCTCCTCTACAGGGGACGAAAACTATGGCTACACCTTC. Full variable domain (rest looked up from reference TRBV7-9 and TRBJ1-2): DTGVSQNPRHKITKRGQNVTFRCDPISEHNRLYWYRQTLGQGPEFLTYFQNEAQLEKSRLLSDRFSAERPKGSFSTLEIQRTEQGDSAMYLCASSSSTGDENYGYTFGSGTRLTVV.